The source of this TCR beta chain is a study of blood T cells in healthy people across ages. Overall study results and limits: Whereas aged donors had fewer naive CD4+ cells, long-lived donors had more of them and higher diversity.

A note on this clonotype: Its matching antigen is unknown.

Researchers isolated at least 6 million PBMCs per sample. The length of the CDR3 is 16 residues. CDR1 and CDR2 (germline): MGHDK, SYGVNS. With 6 bases removed from V and 0 bases from J, the gap between germline ends came to 17 bases. A second 7 to 11 cycle PCR used barcoded and J-beta primers. Sequencing yielded, for each sample, at least 2.5 million paired-end reads carrying CDR3. TCRdb redid the calling of the 5' RACE reads with MiXCR, one entry per CDR3 protein. Of hundreds of thousands of distinct CDR3 sequences in the sample, about 54% were seen once. Material for sequencing was blood. This clonotype was sampled from a man in his 60s in good health. The rearrangement links TRBV25-1 to TRBJ1-1; TRBD1 might be the D (6 bases). In DNA form, the CDR3 reads TGTGCCAGCAGCGCTCCGGAGAAGGGGGTGAACACTGAAGCTTTCTTT. It translates to CASSAPEKGVNTEAFF.